Below are 15 T cell receptor beta chains sequenced from a single sample in a study of shared clonotypes between healthy human individuals. Measured with immunoSEQ multiplex PCR; TCRdb has only the in-frame clones, and not every one. The data hold 2 million to 2.5 million clones, with around 95% observed a single time. Specimen: naive CD4+ T cells sorted from blood. Subset here: CD45RA+ positively selected. The source of these receptors is a man aged 18 to 35 in good health.

The chain is built from TRBV7-2 and TRBJ2-5; D perhaps matches TRBD2 (6 bases). V was trimmed by 5 bases and J by 3 bases, leaving 10 bases between them. The CDR3 extends over 13 amino acids. Germline CDR1 and CDR2: SGHTA and FQGNSA. CDR3: CASSPSAKETQYF. In DNA, the CDR3 is TGTGCCAGCAGCCCTAGCGCTAAAGAGACCCAGTACTTC.

This chain links TRBV7-2 with TRBJ1-4; D not certain. Trimming stripped 5 bases from V and 8 bases from J, with 15 bases between. The germline V gene has CDR1 SGHTA and CDR2 FQGNSA. This CDR3 has 14 amino acids. Here the CDR3 reads CASSKGLGREKLFF. In DNA form, the CDR3 reads TGTGCCAGCAGCAAAGGGCTGGGTCGGGAAAAACTGTTTTTT.

The rearrangement uses TRBV19 and TRBJ1-5; D gene uncertain. Trimming cost V 3 bases and J 3 bases, with 12 bases left between them. The V gene's germline CDR1 is LNHDA and CDR2 SQIVND (reference sequence). CDR3 length: 15 residues. CDR3 DNA sequence: TGTGCCAGTAGTATCGCGGGGATCTTCAATCAGCCCCAGCATTTT. Residues: CASSIAGIFNQPQHF.

This clone was counted a single time. The gene calls are TRBV19 and TRBJ2-3; 9 bases are a match to TRBD2. Germline V gene lookup returns CDR1 LNHDA and CDR2 SQIVND (reference sequence). V lost 8 bases, J lost 6 bases, and 9 bases stayed unmatched. There are 14 residues in the CDR3. The CDR3 is CASSGSGRGDTQYF. The CDR3 DNA sequence: TGTGCCAGTTCCGGTAGCGGGAGAGGGGATACGCAGTATTTT.

The V call is TRBV27, the J call TRBJ1-5; D is undetermined. The V gene lost 6 bases and the J gene lost 3 bases, with 15 bases spanning the gap. Germline V CDR1 and CDR2: MNHEY, SMNVEV (reference sequence). The CDR3 runs to 15 residues. In DNA form, the CDR3 reads TGTGCCAGCAGAGCCCCCGGGATTAACAATCAGCCCCAGCATTTT. As protein: CASRAPGINNQPQHF.

The chain joins TRBV2 to TRBJ2-7; D could derive from TRBD1 or TRBD2 (5 bases each). This CDR3 comprises 12 residues. Per germline, CDR1 SNHLY and CDR2 FYNNEI. V was trimmed by 4 bases and J by 7 bases, leaving 11 bases between them. CDR3 bases: TGTGCCAGCAGTGCCGGGGCCGGGGAGCAGTACTTC. Its protein is CASSAGAGEQYF.

V and J are TRBV19 and TRBJ2-5; D possibly corresponds to TRBD2 (6 bases). Trimming cost V 3 bases and J 2 bases, with 13 bases left between them. CDR1 is LNHDA, CDR2 SQIVND, per germline (reference sequence). CDR3 length: 15 residues. Here the CDR3 reads CASSITGVRQETQYF. The CDR3 DNA is TGTGCCAGTAGTATTACGGGGGTGCGTCAAGAGACCCAGTACTTC.

The chain joins TRBV5-1 to TRBJ2-5, with a tentative D call TRBD1 (6 bases). Germline V lookup: CDR1 SGHRS, CDR2 YFSETQ. The CDR3 loop spans 14 amino acids. V was trimmed by 1 base and J by 5 bases, leaving 12 bases between them. As DNA, the CDR3 is TGCGCCAGCAGCTTGCAGGGGCTCGAGGAGACCCAGTACTTC. Amino acids: CASSLQGLEETQYF.

This clone was recorded only once. J is TRBJ2-2 and V is TRBV18; D perhaps matches TRBD2 (7 bases). Germline CDR1 reads KGHSH; CDR2 reads LQKENI. V was trimmed by 5 bases and J by 4 bases, leaving 11 bases between them. This CDR3 region has 14 residues. The CDR3 DNA is TGTGCCAGCTCAATGGCGGGGGCCACCGGGGAGCTGTTTTTT. This gives the protein CASSMAGATGELFF.

The CDR3 sequence: CASKNRAKDDSPLHF. The CDR3 coding sequence is TGTGCCAGCAAGAACCGGGCCAAGGATGATTCACCCCTCCACTTT. The V call is TRBV19, the J call TRBJ1-6; no clear D. Germline V gene data show CDR1 as LNHDA and CDR2 as SQIVND (reference sequence). V was pared by 9 bases and J by 8 bases, with 20 bases between. This CDR3 contains 15 residues.

The gene calls are TRBV2 and TRBJ1-5; 8 bases are a match to TRBD1. V was pared by 6 bases and J by 6 bases, with 4 bases of the junction left unmatched. Per the germline V gene, CDR1 is SNHLY and CDR2 is FYNNEI. This CDR3 comprises 13 residues. The CDR3 region is CASRAGGGQPQHF. CDR3 bases: TGTGCCAGCAGGGCAGGGGGCGGTCAGCCCCAGCATTTT.

V usage is TRBV6-5 and J usage is TRBJ1-3; D unclear. Germline V gene sequence: CDR1 MNHEY, CDR2 SVGAGI. This CDR3 has 16 amino acids. Trimming removed 4 bases from V and 5 bases from J, with 18 bases in between. CDR3 residues: CASSSPSGGRRNTIYF. The CDR3 bases are TGTGCCAGCAGTTCCCCTTCGGGAGGGCGAAGAAACACCATATATTTT.

The V and J genes are TRBV7-2 and TRBJ2-3, with 7 bases aligning to TRBD2. This CDR3 has 15 residues. CDR1 and CDR2 from the germline V gene are SGHTA and FQGNSA. With 5 bases clipped from V and 5 bases from J, the junction kept 10 bases outside the gene matches. CDR3 in amino acids: CASSLQAGLLDTQYF. The CDR3 coding sequence is TGTGCCAGCAGCCTCCAAGCGGGGTTGTTAGATACGCAGTATTTT.

This clone occurred once. The gene calls are TRBV30 and TRBJ1-2; 7 bases agree with TRBD1. Germline CDR1 is GTSNPN and CDR2 is SVGIG (reference sequence). The V segment lost 1 base and the J segment 4 bases; nucleotides outside the gene matches: 9. The length of the CDR3 is 15 residues. In DNA form, the CDR3 reads TGTGCCTGGAGTGCCCTTGTCACAGGGGCCTATGGCTACACCTTC. Its translation is CAWSALVTGAYGYTF.

The chain carries TRBV28 and TRBJ2-4; TRBD2 might be the D (7 bases). V dropped 3 bases and J dropped 6 bases, with 12 bases sitting between them. The germline CDR1 and CDR2 sequences are MDHEN and SYDVKM. The CDR3 is 14 residues long. CDR3 region: CASSFMGGPNIQYF. The CDR3 DNA is TGTGCCAGCAGTTTCATGGGGGGGCCAAACATTCAGTACTTC.